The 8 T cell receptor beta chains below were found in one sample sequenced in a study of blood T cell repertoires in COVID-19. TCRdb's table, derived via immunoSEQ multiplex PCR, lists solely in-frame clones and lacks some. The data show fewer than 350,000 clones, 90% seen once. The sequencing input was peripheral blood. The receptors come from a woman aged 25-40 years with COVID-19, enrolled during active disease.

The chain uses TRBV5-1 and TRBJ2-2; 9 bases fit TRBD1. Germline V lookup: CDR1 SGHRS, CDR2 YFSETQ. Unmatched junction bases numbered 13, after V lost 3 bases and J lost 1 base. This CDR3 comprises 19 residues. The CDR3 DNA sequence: TGCGCCAGCAGCTATGGTTTGATACCGGGACAGGGGAACACCGGGGAGCTGTTTTTT. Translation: CASSYGLIPGQGNTGELFF.

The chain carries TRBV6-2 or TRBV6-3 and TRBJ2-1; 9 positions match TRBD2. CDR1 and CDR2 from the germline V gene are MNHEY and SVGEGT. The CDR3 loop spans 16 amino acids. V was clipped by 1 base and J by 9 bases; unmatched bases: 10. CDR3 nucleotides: TGTGCCAGCAGTTACTTCGGCGGGAGGGCTGGAAGTGAGCAGTTCTTC. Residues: CASSYFGGRAGSEQFF.

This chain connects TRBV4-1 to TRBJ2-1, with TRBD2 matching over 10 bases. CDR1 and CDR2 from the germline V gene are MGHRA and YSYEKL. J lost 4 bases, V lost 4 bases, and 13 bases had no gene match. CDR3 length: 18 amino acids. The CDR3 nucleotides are TGCGCCAGCAGCCCTAGCCACTTAGGGACTAGCGCATACAATGAGCAGTTCTTC. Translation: CASSPSHLGTSAYNEQFF.

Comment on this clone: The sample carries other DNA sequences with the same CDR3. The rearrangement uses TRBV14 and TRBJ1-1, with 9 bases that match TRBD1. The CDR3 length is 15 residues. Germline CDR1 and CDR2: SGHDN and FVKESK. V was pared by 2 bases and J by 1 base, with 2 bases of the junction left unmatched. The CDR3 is CASSQRTGANTEAFF. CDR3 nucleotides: TGTGCCAGCAGCCAAAGGACAGGGGCGAACACTGAAGCTTTCTTT.

CDR3 DNA: TGTGCCAGCAGCCCGGGACTTGTGACCGGGGAGCTGTTTTTT. This translates into CASSPGLVTGELFF. The chain employs TRBV6-2 or TRBV6-3 and TRBJ2-2; TRBD2 is a possible D gene (6 bases). There are 14 residues in the CDR3. The V end was cut by 6 bases, the J end by 5 bases, with 13 bases between. CDR1 and CDR2 from the germline V gene are MNHEY and SVGEGT.

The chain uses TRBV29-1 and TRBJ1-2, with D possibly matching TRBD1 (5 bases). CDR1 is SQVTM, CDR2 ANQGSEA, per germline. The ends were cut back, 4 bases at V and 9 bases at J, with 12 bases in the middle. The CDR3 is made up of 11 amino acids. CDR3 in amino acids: CSVGVRQSYTF. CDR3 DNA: TGCAGCGTTGGGGTGCGACAGAGCTACACCTTC.

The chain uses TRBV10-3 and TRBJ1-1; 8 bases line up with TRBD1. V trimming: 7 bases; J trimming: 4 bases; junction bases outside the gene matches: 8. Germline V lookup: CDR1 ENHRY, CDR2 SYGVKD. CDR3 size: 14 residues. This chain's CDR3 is CAITETGDATEAFF. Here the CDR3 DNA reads TGTGCCATCACCGAGACAGGGGATGCCACTGAAGCTTTCTTT.

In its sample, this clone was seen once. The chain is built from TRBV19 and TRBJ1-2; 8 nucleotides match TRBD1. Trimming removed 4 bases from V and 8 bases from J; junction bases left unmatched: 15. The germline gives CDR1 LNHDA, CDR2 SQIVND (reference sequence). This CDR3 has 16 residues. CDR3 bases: TGTGCCAGTAGTACCTCCGGGACAGGATTTCTAGGGGGCTACACCTTC. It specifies CASSTSGTGFLGGYTF.